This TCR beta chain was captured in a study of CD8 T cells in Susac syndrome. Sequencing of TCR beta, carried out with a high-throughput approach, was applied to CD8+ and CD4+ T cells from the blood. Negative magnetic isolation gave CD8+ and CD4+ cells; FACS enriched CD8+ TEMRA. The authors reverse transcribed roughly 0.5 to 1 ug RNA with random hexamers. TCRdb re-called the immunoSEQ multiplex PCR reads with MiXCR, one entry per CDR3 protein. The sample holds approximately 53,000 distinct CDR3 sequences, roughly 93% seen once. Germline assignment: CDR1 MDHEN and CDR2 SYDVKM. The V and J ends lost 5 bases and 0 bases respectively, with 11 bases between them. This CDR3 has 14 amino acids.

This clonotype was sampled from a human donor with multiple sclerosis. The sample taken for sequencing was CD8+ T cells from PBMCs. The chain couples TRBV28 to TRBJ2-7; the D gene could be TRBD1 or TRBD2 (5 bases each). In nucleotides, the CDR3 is TGTGCCAGCAGTACACTAGGGGCCTCCTACGAGCAGTACTTC. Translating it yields CASSTLGASYEQYF.